This T cell receptor beta chain was retrieved from a study of cytomegalovirus exposure and HLA in healthy donors. Notes on the study in general: When analyzed later, the rates of TCR association showed variation by HLA locus, with DRB1 the most and HLA-C the fewest. V- and J-gene trimming of TCR beta was linked (in a later analysis) to a missense DCLRE1C variant. Reports credit the classifier with highly specific, highly sensitive diagnosis of cytomegalovirus status.

This clone has only a few counts. Its antigen remains unknown. The CDR3 contains 15 residues. The V end was cut by 7 bases, the J end by 1 base, with 13 bases between. Germline-derived CDR1 and CDR2 are ENHRY and SYGVKD. The study ran its PCR with 60 Vbeta and 13 Jbeta primers. Clones were sequenced by immunoSEQ multiplex PCR, and TCRdb holds only the in-frame ones, with some missing. The top ten clones hold more than 1.5% of a sample with roughly 250,000 clones, about 83% of them seen once. The rearrangement links TRBV10-3 to TRBJ2-2, with D possibly matching TRBD2 (6 bases). What was sequenced was PBMCs. This TCR derives from a woman between 35 and 50 years old in good health and CMV-seropositive. CDR3 in DNA: TGTGCCATCACTCCGGGGACTTTGAACACCGGGGAGCTGTTTTTT. Translated, it gives CAITPGTLNTGELFF.